The rows below give T cell receptor beta chains drawn from one sample of a study of shared clonotypes between healthy human individuals. Repertoires were generated with immunoSEQ multiplex PCR, while TCRdb's copy carries only in-frame clones and drops some. The repertoire holds about 2.3 million clones, with 85% to 95% as singletons. Material: naive CD4+ T cells from PBMCs. These receptors originate from a man aged 18 to 29 in good health. Some clones in this sample may be carry-over from other donors' samples. Both conserved end residues are part of each CDR3. The D gene is left open where the match is weak. Not every row has a clone size; where given, it reads once, few, many or a size class.

TRBV5-1	-	TRBJ1-2	-	CASSSTGSWDYGYTF	TGCGCCAGCAGTAGTACAGGGAGTTGGGACTATGGCTACACCTTC
TRBV7-2	TRBD1	TRBJ1-1	-	CASTYWGQGIAEAFF	TGTGCCAGCACCTACTGGGGACAGGGCATTGCTGAAGCTTTCTTT
TRBV11-2	-	TRBJ1-5	-	CASSSRQDPNVVGNQPQHF	TGTGCCAGCAGCTCAAGACAGGACCCAAACGTGGTTGGCAATCAGCCCCAGCATTTT
TRBV10-3	-	TRBJ2-6	-	CAISDLSMGSGANVLTF	TGTGCCATCAGTGATTTAAGTATGGGCTCTGGGGCCAACGTCCTGACTTTC
TRBV6-1	TRBD2	TRBJ2-3	-	CAALRGGPTDTQYF	TGTGCCGCCCTCCGGGGGGGACCTACAGATACGCAGTATTTT
TRBV5-1	TRBD2	TRBJ2-1	-	CASSLGTSGYENEQFF	TGCGCCAGCAGTTTAGGGACTAGCGGGTACGAAAATGAGCAGTTCTTC
TRBV7-6	TRBD1	TRBJ2-7	-	CASSLALKIVGQGDYEQYF	TGTGCCAGCAGCTTAGCGCTAAAGATTGTGGGACAGGGCGATTACGAGCAGTACTTC
TRBV2	-	TRBJ1-2	few	CASAELYGYTF	TGTGCCAGCGCAGAGTTATATGGCTACACCTTC
TRBV5-1	-	TRBJ2-7	-	CASSLDGVSSYEQYF	TGCGCCAGCAGCCTCGACGGGGTGAGCTCCTACGAGCAGTACTTC
TRBV7-2	-	TRBJ2-5	-	CASSLDVGRETQYF	TGTGCCAGCAGCTTAGACGTAGGCCGGGAGACCCAGTACTTC
TRBV6-5	-	TRBJ2-7	-	CASSYSIFGNYEQYF	TGTGCCAGCAGTTACTCGATCTTCGGAAACTACGAGCAGTACTTC
TRBV2	TRBD1	TRBJ1-4	-	CASSAGTDNEKLFF	TGTGCCAGCAGCGCCGGGACAGATAATGAAAAACTGTTTTTT
TRBV11-1	-	TRBJ2-7	-	CASSLRDSSYEQYF	TGTGCCAGCAGCTTGCGGGACAGTTCCTACGAGCAGTACTTC
TRBV7-9	-	TRBJ1-1	-	CASSPVDGTGAFF	TGTGCCAGCAGCCCCGTGGATGGGACTGGAGCTTTCTTT
TRBV6-5	-	TRBJ2-7	-	CASSYPYGDTYEQYF	TGTGCCAGCAGTTACCCGTACGGCGATACCTACGAGCAGTACTTC
TRBV7-8	-	TRBJ1-4	-	CASSLEAAPNEKLFF	TGTGCCAGCAGCTTAGAGGCAGCACCTAATGAAAAACTGTTTTTT
TRBV19	TRBD2	TRBJ2-2	few	CAASYGRAPGELFF	TGTGCCGCCTCATACGGGAGGGCCCCCGGGGAGCTGTTTTTT
TRBV7-6	TRBD2	TRBJ2-3	-	CASSYSGRERTDTQYF	TGTGCCAGCAGTTATAGCGGGAGGGAGAGGACAGATACGCAGTATTTT
TRBV10-3	-	TRBJ2-7	-	CAISDRGSYEQYF	TGTGCCATCAGTGACAGGGGATCCTACGAGCAGTACTTC
TRBV7-9	-	TRBJ2-3	-	CASSKGRSGLSTDTQYF	TGTGCCAGCAGCAAGGGCCGCAGCGGGCTAAGCACAGATACGCAGTATTTT
TRBV4-1	-	TRBJ1-3	-	CASSQEGVGRAGNTIYF	TGCGCCAGCAGCCAAGAAGGGGTCGGCAGGGCTGGAAACACCATATATTTT